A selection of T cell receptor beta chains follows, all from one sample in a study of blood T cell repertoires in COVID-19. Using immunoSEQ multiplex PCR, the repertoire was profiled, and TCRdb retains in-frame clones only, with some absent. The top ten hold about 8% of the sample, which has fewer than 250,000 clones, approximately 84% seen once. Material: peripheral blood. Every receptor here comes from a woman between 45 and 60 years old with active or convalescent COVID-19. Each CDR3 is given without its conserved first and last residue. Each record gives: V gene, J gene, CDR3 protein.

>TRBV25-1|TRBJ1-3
ASRQGGLHTIY
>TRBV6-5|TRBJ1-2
ASSPPPGTGSGYT
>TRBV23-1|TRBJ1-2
AIRGPNYGYT
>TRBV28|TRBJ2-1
ASRAGLVINEQF
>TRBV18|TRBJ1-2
ASSRDTYGYT
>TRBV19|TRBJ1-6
ASSDRTTGGNSPLH
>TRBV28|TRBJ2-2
ASSFRTGELF
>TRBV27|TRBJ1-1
ASSSFRPRWVNTEAF
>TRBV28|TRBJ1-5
ASSRTGANQPQH
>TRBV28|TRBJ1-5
ASRAGGTQPQH
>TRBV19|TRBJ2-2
ASSVSGRSNTGELF
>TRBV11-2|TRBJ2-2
ASSLAGLRNTGELF
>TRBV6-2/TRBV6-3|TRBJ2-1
ASSPSGQTMIRRF
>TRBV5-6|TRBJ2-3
ASILRDRGTDTQY
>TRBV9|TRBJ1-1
ASSVQGSTEAF
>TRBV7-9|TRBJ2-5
ASSPYRGPSSFQETQY
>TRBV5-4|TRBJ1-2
ASSPSPGQDRYGYT
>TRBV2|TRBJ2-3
ASSEGNPGADTQY
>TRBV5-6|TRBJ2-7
ASSLASGKWGEQY
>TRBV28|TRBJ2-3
ASSTGTFTQY
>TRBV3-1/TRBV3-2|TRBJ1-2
ASSQDPQGSGYT
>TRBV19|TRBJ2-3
ATKRRASTDTQY
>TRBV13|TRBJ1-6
ASSAGVGDSPLH
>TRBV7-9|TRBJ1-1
ASSGPNAEAF
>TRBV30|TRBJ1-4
AWSLTTGEKLF
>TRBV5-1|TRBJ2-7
ASSLGDRIQYEQY
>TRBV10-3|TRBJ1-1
AISEGGGRTEAF
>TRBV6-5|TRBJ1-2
ASSYEWGHGYT
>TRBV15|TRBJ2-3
ATGVAGSTDTQY
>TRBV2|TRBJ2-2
ASSELLEGRATGELF
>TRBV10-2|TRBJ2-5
ASRAGGETQY
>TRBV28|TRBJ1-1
ASSLSSGGATEAF
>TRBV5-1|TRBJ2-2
ATRTRGLANTGELF
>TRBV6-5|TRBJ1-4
ASINPGVGEKLF
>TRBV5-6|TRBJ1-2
ASSAEMTVYGYT
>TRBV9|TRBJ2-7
ASSPGQGGGPYEQY
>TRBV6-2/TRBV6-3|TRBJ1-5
ASSWDRGHQPQH
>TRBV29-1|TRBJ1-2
SVLGQGNGYT
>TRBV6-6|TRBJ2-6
ASSYSSIGANVLT
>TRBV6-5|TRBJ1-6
ASRRQEYNSPLH
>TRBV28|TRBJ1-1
ASSFGGTRTEAF
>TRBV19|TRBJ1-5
ASSMGQEAQPQH
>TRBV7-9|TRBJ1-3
ASSLRQVGNTIY
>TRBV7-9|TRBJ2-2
ASSLAGGSTGELF
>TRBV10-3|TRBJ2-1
AISETGTSKAAAYNEQF
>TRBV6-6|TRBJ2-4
ASSPWGVRIAKNIQY
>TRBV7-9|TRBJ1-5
ASRSDRAAIPNQPQH
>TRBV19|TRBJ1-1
ASRPGHLNREAF
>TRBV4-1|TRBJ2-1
ASSQVAGGLWNEQF
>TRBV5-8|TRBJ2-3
ASSLRGTSGNTQY
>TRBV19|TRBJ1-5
ASRSPGQGGNQPQH
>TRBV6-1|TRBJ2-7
ASSEAQGGSYEQY